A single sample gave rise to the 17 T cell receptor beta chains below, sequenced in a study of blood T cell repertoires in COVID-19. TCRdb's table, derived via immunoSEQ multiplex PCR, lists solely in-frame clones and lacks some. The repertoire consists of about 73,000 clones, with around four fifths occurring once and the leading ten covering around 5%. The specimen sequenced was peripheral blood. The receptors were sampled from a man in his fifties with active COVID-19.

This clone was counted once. CDR3 sequence (DNA): TGTGCCAGCAGCCTCGGGACTACCAGCACAGATACGCAGTATTTT. Amino acid sequence: CASSLGTTSTDTQYF. The chain joins TRBV3-1 (or the pseudogene TRBV3-2) to TRBJ2-3; TRBD2 aligns across 7 bases. The germline CDR1 and CDR2 sequences are LGHDT and YNNKEL (reference sequence). The CDR3 totals 15 residues. V dropped 4 bases and J dropped 0; count of bases not matched to a gene: 4.

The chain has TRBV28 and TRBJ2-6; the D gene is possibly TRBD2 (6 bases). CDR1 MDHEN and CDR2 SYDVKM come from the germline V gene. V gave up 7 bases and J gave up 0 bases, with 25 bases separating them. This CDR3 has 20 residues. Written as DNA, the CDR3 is TGTGCCAGCACCTCTCCCGCCTGGGACTCGAGACACTCTGGGGCCAACGTCCTGACTTTC. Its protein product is CASTSPAWDSRHSGANVLTF. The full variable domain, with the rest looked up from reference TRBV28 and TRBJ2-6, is DVKVTQSSRYLVKRTGEKVFLECVQDMDHENMFWYRQDPGLGLRLIYFSYDVKMKEKGDIPEGYSVSREKKERFSLILESASTNQTSMYLCASTSPAWDSRHSGANVLTFGAGSRLTVL.

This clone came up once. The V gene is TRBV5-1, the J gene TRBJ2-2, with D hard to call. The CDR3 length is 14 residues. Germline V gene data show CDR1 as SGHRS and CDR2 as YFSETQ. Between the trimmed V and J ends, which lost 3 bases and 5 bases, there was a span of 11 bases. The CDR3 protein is CASSWALGTGELFF. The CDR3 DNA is TGCGCCAGCAGCTGGGCCTTAGGTACCGGGGAGCTGTTTTTT.

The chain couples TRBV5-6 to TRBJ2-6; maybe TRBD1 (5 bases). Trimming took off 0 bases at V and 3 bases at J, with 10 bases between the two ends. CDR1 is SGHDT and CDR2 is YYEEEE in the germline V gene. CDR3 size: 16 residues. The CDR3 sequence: CASSLGPGIGANVLTF. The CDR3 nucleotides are TGTGCCAGCAGCTTGGGGCCAGGGATTGGGGCCAACGTCCTGACTTTC.

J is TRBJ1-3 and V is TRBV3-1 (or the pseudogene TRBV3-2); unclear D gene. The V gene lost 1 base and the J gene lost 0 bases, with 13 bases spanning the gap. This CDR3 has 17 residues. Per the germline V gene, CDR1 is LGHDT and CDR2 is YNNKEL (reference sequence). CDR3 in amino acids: CASSQGWQAYSGNTIYF. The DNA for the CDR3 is TGTGCCAGCAGCCAAGGGTGGCAGGCCTACTCTGGAAACACCATATATTTT.

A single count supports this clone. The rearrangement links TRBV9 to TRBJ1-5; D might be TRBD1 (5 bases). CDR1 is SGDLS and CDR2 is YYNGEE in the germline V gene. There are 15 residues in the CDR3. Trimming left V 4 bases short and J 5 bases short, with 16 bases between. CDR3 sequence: CASSPRGDRYQPQHF. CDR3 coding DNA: TGTGCCAGCAGCCCCCGGGGGGACCGGTATCAGCCCCAGCATTTT.

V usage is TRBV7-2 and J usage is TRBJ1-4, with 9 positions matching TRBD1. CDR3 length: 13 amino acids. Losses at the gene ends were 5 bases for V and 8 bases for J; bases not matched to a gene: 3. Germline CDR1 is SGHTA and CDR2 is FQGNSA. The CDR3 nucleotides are TGTGCCAGCAGCCGGGACAGGGAGGAAAAACTGTTTTTT. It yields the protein CASSRDREEKLFF.

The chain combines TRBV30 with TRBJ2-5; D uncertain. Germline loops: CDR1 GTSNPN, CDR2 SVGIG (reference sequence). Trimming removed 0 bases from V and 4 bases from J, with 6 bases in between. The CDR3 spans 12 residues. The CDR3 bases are TGTGCCTGGAGTGTATCCAGAGAGACCCAGTACTTC. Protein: CAWSVSRETQYF.

The CDR3: CASSPDSLWVRKDTEAFF. The DNA for the CDR3 is TGTGCCAGCAGTCCCGACAGCCTATGGGTCCGAAAGGACACTGAAGCTTTCTTT. The gene calls are TRBV27 and TRBJ1-1; the D gene is possibly TRBD1 (5 bases). V shed 5 bases and J shed 3 bases, with 25 bases lying between them. Germline CDR1 reads MNHEY; CDR2 reads SMNVEV (reference sequence). This CDR3 has 18 residues.

The CDR3 bases are TGTGCCAGCTCCCAAGCTACGAACACTGAAGCTTTCTTT. Translating gives CASSQATNTEAFF. The rearrangement links TRBV18 to TRBJ1-1; no definite D call. Trimming took 6 bases from V and 1 from J, leaving 9 bases between them. The CDR3 is 13 amino acids. Germline assignment: CDR1 KGHSH and CDR2 LQKENI.

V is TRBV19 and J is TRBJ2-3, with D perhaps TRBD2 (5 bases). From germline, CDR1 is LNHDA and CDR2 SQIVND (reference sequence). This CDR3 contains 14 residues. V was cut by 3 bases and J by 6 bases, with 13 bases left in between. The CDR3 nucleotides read TGTGCCAGTAGTATCGGGCAACGAGGGGATACGCAGTATTTT. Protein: CASSIGQRGDTQYF.

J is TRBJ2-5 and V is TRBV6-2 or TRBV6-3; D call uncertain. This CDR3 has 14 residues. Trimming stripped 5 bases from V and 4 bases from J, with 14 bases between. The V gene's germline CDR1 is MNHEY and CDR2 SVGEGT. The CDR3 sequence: CASSPLELTETQYF. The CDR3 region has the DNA TGTGCCAGCAGTCCCCTGGAGCTCACAGAGACCCAGTACTTC.

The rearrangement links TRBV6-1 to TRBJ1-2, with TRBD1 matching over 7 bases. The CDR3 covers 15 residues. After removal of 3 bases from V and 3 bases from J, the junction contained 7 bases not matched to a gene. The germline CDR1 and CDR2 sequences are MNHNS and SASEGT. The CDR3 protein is CASSDRDRGDYGYTF. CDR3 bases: TGTGCCAGCAGTGACCGGGACAGAGGGGACTATGGCTACACCTTC.

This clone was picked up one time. The CDR3 DNA reads as TGTGCCAGCTCACCACCTAGCGGGAGACCCTACAATGAGCAGTTCTTC. This encodes CASSPPSGRPYNEQFF. V usage is TRBV18 and J usage is TRBJ2-1; TRBD2 matches at 9 bases. Germline V CDR1 and CDR2: KGHSH, LQKENI. CDR3 length equals 16 residues. The V segment lost 0 bases and the J segment 2 bases; nucleotides outside the gene matches: 2.

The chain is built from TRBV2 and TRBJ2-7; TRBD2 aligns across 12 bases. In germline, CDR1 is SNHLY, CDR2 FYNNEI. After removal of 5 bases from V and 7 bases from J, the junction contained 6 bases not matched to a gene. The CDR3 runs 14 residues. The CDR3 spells CASSLGLAGFEQYF. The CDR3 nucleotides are TGTGCCAGCAGTTTGGGACTAGCGGGTTTTGAGCAGTACTTC. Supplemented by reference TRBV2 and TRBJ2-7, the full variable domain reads EPEVTQTPSHQVTQMGQEVILRCVPISNHLYFYWYRQILGQKVEFLVSFYNNEISEKSEIFDDQFSVERPDGSNFTLKIRSTKLEDSAMYFCASSLGLAGFEQYFGPGTRLTVT.

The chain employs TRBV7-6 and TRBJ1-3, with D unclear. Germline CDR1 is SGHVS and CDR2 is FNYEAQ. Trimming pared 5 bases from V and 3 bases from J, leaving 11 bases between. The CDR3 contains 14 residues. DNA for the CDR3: TGTGCCAGCAGCGCCAACTCGGGTGGAAACACCATATATTTT. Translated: CASSANSGGNTIYF.

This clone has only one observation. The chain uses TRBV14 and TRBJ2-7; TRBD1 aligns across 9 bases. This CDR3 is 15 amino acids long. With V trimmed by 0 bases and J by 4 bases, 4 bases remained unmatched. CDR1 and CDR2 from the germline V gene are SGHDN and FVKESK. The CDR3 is CASSQDRTGVYEQYF. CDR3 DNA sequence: TGTGCCAGCAGCCAAGATAGGACAGGGGTTTACGAGCAGTACTTC. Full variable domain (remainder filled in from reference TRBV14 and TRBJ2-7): EAGVTQFPSHSVIEKGQTVTLRCDPISGHDNLYWYRRVMGKEIKFLLHFVKESKQDESGMPNNRFLAERTGGTYSTLKVQPAELEDSGVYFCASSQDRTGVYEQYFGPGTRLTVT.